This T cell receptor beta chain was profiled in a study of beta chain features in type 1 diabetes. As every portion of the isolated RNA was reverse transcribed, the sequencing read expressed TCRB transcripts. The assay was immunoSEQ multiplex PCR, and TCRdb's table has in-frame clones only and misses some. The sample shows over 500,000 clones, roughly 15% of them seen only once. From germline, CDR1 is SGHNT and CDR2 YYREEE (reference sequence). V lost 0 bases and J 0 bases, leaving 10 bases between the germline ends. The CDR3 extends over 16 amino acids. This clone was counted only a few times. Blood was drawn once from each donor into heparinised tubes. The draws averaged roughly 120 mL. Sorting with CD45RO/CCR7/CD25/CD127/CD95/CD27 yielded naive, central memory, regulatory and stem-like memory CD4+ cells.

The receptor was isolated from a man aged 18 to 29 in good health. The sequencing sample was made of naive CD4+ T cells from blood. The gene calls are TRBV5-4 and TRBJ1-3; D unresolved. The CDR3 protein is CASSLGRTRSGNTIYF. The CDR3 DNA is TGTGCCAGCAGCTTGGGCAGGACCCGCTCTGGAAACACCATATATTTT.